Presented here are 3 T cell receptor beta chains from one specimen sequenced in a study of vaccination and CD4 T cells after COVID-19. The treatment: roughly nine-day PBMC culture with coronavirus spike peptide pools or control peptides (ViraFEST assay). Investigators obtained the unexposed donor's CD4+ T cells before the COVID-19 pandemic (2011-2018). At the Johns Hopkins FTIC core, DNA taken from cultured CD4+ T cells was sequenced by way of the Oncomine TCR Beta short-read assay. TCRdb reprocessed the PCR reads via MiXCR and lists one record per CDR3 protein. The sample holds approximately 6,800 distinct CDR3 sequences, around 46% seen once. For these TCRs, the target antigens are not known. The specimen was CD4+ T cells from blood, cultured in vitro. The receptors shown here come from a human donor in good health.

The chain is built from TRBV20-1 and TRBJ1-5; 11 bases align to TRBD1. Germline CDR1 is DFQATT and CDR2 is SNEGSKA (reference sequence). The J segment lost 6 bases and the V segment lost 2 bases, leaving 3 bases of the junction unmatched. This CDR3 region has 14 residues. The CDR3 coding sequence is TGCAGTGCTAGAACCGGACAGGGGGCTCAGCCCCAGCATTTT. Translating it yields CSARTGQGAQPQHF.

V gene TRBV20-1 combines with J gene TRBJ1-5; D not certain. CDR3 size: 14 residues. Germline loops: CDR1 DFQATT, CDR2 SNEGSKA (reference sequence). V lost 3 bases and J 0 bases, leaving 9 bases between the germline ends. The CDR3 coding sequence is TGCAGTGCTAGGGTGACGGATAGCAATCAGCCCCAGCATTTT. It is translated as CSARVTDSNQPQHF.

The chain carries TRBV6-2 or TRBV6-3 and TRBJ1-4, with a possible D match to TRBD1 (5 bases). The V gene lost 5 bases and the J gene lost 11 bases, with 12 bases spanning the gap. Germline V gives CDR1 MNHEY, CDR2 SVGEGT. The CDR3 totals 12 residues. The CDR3 DNA reads TGTGCCAGCAGTCGGGGGACCGATAAACTGTTTTTT. As protein: CASSRGTDKLFF.